This is a list of T cell receptor beta chains from one sample in a study of T cell repertoires in cytomegalovirus infection. TCRdb itself ran the reads through MiXCR, one entry per CDR3 protein. The sample contains 200,000 to 300,000 distinct CDR3 sequences, approximately 14% of which appear only once. The sequenced sample consisted of PBMCs. The receptors shown here come from a human donor in good health (CMV status not recorded). Some clones in this sample may be carry-over from other donors' samples. The CDR3 runs from the conserved cysteine through the conserved F or W. Fields, in order: V gene, J gene, clone size, D gene, CDR3 DNA, CDR3 protein. D genes are given only for firm matches. Clone sizes are given selectively: once, few, many, or a class where the clone is expanded.

>TRBV20-1|TRBJ2-1|few|NA
TGCAGTGCTGGGGAGAACAATGAGCAGTTCTTC
CSAGENNEQFF
>TRBV7-3|TRBJ2-3|many|NA
TGTGCCAGCAGCCGTGGCTGGGCTGGGGTGCCAGATACGCAGTATTTT
CASSRGWAGVPDTQYF
>TRBV9|TRBJ2-7|NA|NA
TGTGCCAGCAGCGCCACAGGTAGCTCCTACGAGCAGTACTTC
CASSATGSSYEQYF
>TRBV29-1|TRBJ2-5|NA|NA
TGCAGCGTTGTGCGTCGTTTGTCCCAAGAGACCCAGTACTTC
CSVVRRLSQETQYF
>TRBV19|TRBJ2-1|many|NA
TGTGCCAGTAGTTCCCTCCGGGACCGGCCCTACAATGAGCAGTTCTTC
CASSSLRDRPYNEQFF
>TRBV5-1|TRBJ1-2|few|NA
TGCGCCAGCAGAGAGTCCACCTCCTATGGCTACACCTTC
CASRESTSYGYTF
>TRBV4-1|TRBJ1-5|NA|NA
TGCGCCAGCAGCCAAGAAGGGTTCGTGCGGAATCAGCCCCAGCATTTT
CASSQEGFVRNQPQHF
>TRBV28|TRBJ1-3|many|NA
TGTGCCAGCAGTTTAAACCCAGGGGGAAACACCATATATTTT
CASSLNPGGNTIYF
>TRBV7-6|TRBJ2-1|many|TRBD2
TGTGCCAGCAGCTACGGGGGGGAGGGGCACAATGAGCAGTTCTTC
CASSYGGEGHNEQFF
>TRBV28|TRBJ2-6|many|NA
TGTGCCAGCAGTCCGGGACTCTGGACGGGGGCCAACGTCCTGACTTTC
CASSPGLWTGANVLTF
>TRBV5-1|TRBJ1-1|few|NA
TGCGCCAGCACCCCCGGGTGGGGAGTAGACACTGAAGCTTTCTTT
CASTPGWGVDTEAFF
>TRBV9|TRBJ1-1|NA|TRBD1
TGTGCCAGCAGCGTAAGTCCCCAGGGGGCAGAGAACACTGAAGCTTTCTTT
CASSVSPQGAENTEAFF
>TRBV7-2|TRBJ1-3|many|TRBD1
TGTGCCAGCAGCTTAGCGGGACAGGGTTCCTCTGGAAACACCATATATTTT
CASSLAGQGSSGNTIYF
>TRBV19|TRBJ1-2|many|NA
TGTGCCAGTAGTTCTGCGGGATCCTATGGCTACACCTTC
CASSSAGSYGYTF
>TRBV7-3|TRBJ2-7|many|NA
TGTGCCAGCAGCCCAGGCCGGGGGCTGGCCTACGAGCAGTACTTC
CASSPGRGLAYEQYF